This TCR beta chain was obtained from a study of post-analysis software for immune sequencing data. Study-wide points: The study found TRBV5-6, TRBV5-1 and TRBV20-1 among 5 or 6 TRBV segments more frequent in patients than controls. When compared against controls, multiple sclerosis patients showed significantly lower normalized Chao1 diversity. Strong co-clustering by F measure was evident for samples that had been prepared in the same batch.

This clonotype has more than one count but fewer than ten. Antigen unknown. Unique molecular identifiers were carried by the TCR beta cDNA libraries. The source material, roughly 0.9 to 11 million T cells, gave rise to roughly 500,000 cDNA molecules. TCRdb re-analysed the PCR reads in MiXCR, keeping a single row per CDR3 protein. The table has about 460,000 distinct CDR3 sequences, approximately 46% seen once. Germline V gene lookup returns CDR1 LNHNV and CDR2 YYDKDF (reference sequence). The CDR3 covers 14 residues. The V end lost 1 base, the J end lost 1 base, and 8 bases lay between the germline ends.

The V and J genes are TRBV15 and TRBJ2-7; D not certain. The TCR comes from a girl aged 10-17 years with multiple sclerosis. The specimen was blood. CDR3 amino acids: CATSRVRSSYEQYF. For the CDR3, the DNA is TGTGCCACCAGCAGAGTTCGCAGTTCCTACGAGCAGTACTTC.